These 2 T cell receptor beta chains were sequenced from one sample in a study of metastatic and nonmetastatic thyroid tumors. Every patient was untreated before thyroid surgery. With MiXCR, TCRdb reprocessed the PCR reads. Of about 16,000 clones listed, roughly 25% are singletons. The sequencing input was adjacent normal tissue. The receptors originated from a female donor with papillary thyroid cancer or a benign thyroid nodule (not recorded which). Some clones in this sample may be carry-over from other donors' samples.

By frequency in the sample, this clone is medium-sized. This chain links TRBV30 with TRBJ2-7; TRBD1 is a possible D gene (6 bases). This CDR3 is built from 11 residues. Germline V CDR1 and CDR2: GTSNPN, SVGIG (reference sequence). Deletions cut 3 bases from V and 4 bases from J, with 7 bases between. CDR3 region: CAWRGQYEQYF. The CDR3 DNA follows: TGTGCCTGGAGGGGACAATACGAGCAGTACTTC. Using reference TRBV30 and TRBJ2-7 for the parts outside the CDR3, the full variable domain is SQTIHQWPATLVQPVGSPLSLECTVEGTSNPNLYWYRQAAGRGLQLLFYSVGIGQISSEVPQNLSASRPQDRQFILSSKKLLLSDSGFYLCAWRGQYEQYFGPGTRLTVT.

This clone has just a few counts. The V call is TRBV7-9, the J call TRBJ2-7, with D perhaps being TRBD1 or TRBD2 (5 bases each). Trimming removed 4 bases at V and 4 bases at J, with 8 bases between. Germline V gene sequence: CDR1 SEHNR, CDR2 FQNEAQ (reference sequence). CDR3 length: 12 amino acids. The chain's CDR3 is CASSSRGYEQYF. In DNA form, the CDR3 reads TGTGCCAGCAGCTCGAGGGGTTACGAGCAGTACTTC.